Listed here are 10 T cell receptor beta chains from one sample, sequenced in a study of metastatic and nonmetastatic thyroid tumors (dated by TCRdb to about 2020). None of the patients had been given any treatment before thyroid surgery. Libraries were prepared through PCR. TCRdb shows the sequencer as Illumina HiSeq 4000. Starting from the raw public reads, TCRdb applied fastp trimming at Q25, assembled clones with MiXCR and retained in-frame beta chains. This sample holds some 23,000 clones; approximately 11% were observed only once. The ten top clones hold roughly 30% of the sample. The specimen was blood. Source of these receptors: a female donor with papillary thyroid cancer or a benign thyroid nodule (not recorded which). Some clones in this sample may be carry-over from other donors' samples.

This clone has ten or more counts. CDR3 nucleotide sequence: TGCGCCAGCAGCCGTCCCCGTACAGGGGAGACTAGCACAGATACGCAGTATTTT. Translation gives CASSRPRTGETSTDTQYF. V usage is TRBV5-1 and J usage is TRBJ2-3; 7 bases are a match to TRBD1. Per the germline V gene, CDR1 is SGHRS and CDR2 is YFSETQ. This CDR3 has 18 residues. The junction had 14 bases not matched to a gene; V was cut back by 4 bases and J by 0 bases.

This clone was seen ten or more times. The rearrangement links TRBV7-6 to TRBJ2-7; 12 nucleotides align to TRBD2. V shed 1 base, J shed 0 bases, and the junction held 4 bases outside the gene matches. This CDR3 has 17 amino acids. Germline CDR1 and CDR2: SGHVS and FNYEAQ. The CDR3 protein is CASSLEGLAGYSYEQYF. The CDR3 nucleotides are TGTGCCAGCAGCTTAGAAGGACTAGCGGGGTACTCCTACGAGCAGTACTTC.

Ten or more counts support this clone. This rearrangement joins TRBV28 to TRBJ2-7; TRBD2 matches 7 bases. The germline V gene has CDR1 MDHEN and CDR2 SYDVKM. The CDR3 has 15 amino acids. V lost 3 bases to trimming and J lost 1 base; unmatched junction nucleotides: 6. CDR3 nucleotide sequence: TGTGCCAGCAGTTTCACTAGCGCAAGGTCCTACGAGCAGTACTTC. Translation gives CASSFTSARSYEQYF.

This clone was seen repeatedly, ten times or more. This chain connects TRBV27 to TRBJ2-1, with D unclear. Germline loops: CDR1 MNHEY, CDR2 SMNVEV (reference sequence). The germline V and J ends were trimmed by 4 bases and 8 bases, with 9 bases remaining between them. The CDR3 has 12 amino acids. The CDR3 DNA follows: TGTGCCAGCAGTTCACTTTCCCATGAGCAGTTCTTC. Encoded protein: CASSSLSHEQFF.

To note about this clone: With a much larger clone just one base away, this may be a read error. The chain couples TRBV27 to TRBJ1-1; D gene ambiguous. Germline values: CDR1 MNHEY, CDR2 SMNVEV (reference sequence). V gave up 7 bases and J gave up 4 bases, with 16 bases separating them. The CDR3 runs 14 residues. CDR3 amino acids: CASTHPAGSTEAFF. The CDR3 nucleotides are TGTGCCAGCACCCACCCTGCCGGAAGCACTGAAGCTTTCTTT.

This clone appeared many times. The CDR3 is CASSSFQTESYEQYF. The DNA of the CDR3 is TGTGCCAGCAGCTCTTTCCAGACAGAATCTTACGAGCAGTACTTC. The V call is TRBV5-6, the J call TRBJ2-7, with a possible D match to TRBD1 (5 bases). CDR3 length equals 15 residues. Trimming took off 3 bases at V and 4 bases at J, with 17 bases between the two ends. The germline V gene has CDR1 SGHDT and CDR2 YYEEEE.

This clone has a count of ten or more. The gene calls are TRBV27 and TRBJ1-3, with D unresolved. This CDR3 contains 15 residues. Germline lookup yields CDR1 MNHEY and CDR2 SMNVEV (reference sequence). V was pared by 6 bases and J by 0 bases, with 12 bases between. As DNA, the CDR3 is TGTGCCAGCAGCCGAAACCCGGCCTCTGGAAACACCATATATTTT. Translation gives CASSRNPASGNTIYF.

A few counts support this clone. One base away lies a much larger clone, so this may be a sequencing read error. The V call is TRBV2, the J call TRBJ1-4, with 9 bases fitting TRBD1. The CDR3 runs 16 residues. V lost 6 bases and J lost 6; bases outside the gene matches: 11. Germline-derived CDR1 and CDR2 are SNHLY and FYNNEI. CDR3 DNA sequence: TGTGCCAGCAGACGGTCCGAGGGACAGGGTGATGAAAAACTGTTTTTT. Translated, it gives CASRRSEGQGDEKLFF.

The genes are TRBV5-1 and TRBJ2-7; D gene uncertain. This CDR3 is 14 amino acids long. Trimming left V 0 bases short and J 3 bases short, with 10 bases between. The germline V gene has CDR1 SGHRS and CDR2 YFSETQ. The CDR3 nucleotides are TGCGCCAGCAGCTTGGACCGCACCAGCTACGAGCAGTACTTC. Translated, it gives CASSLDRTSYEQYF.

This clone was recorded many times. The genes are TRBV5-1 and TRBJ2-1; 9 nucleotides agree with TRBD2. Per germline, CDR1 SGHRS and CDR2 YFSETQ. The CDR3 has 17 amino acids. With V trimmed by 4 bases and J by 1 base, 9 bases remained unmatched. CDR3 coding DNA: TGCGCCAGCAGCGCCTCGTCCACTAGCGGGTCCTACAATGAGCAGTTCTTC. The encoded protein is CASSASSTSGSYNEQFF.